This TCR beta chain was identified during a study of T cell responses to AZD1222 COVID-19 vaccine. Study as a whole: Second-dose intervals near 4 or 12 weeks were combined. Study-level points and caveats: Clonal diversity may have been underestimated, and the donors were mostly white British, with more females than males. Among AZD1222 vaccinees, only 5 to 7 were seropositive at baseline. As reported, nearly half of all spike-specific TCRs target variant regions that are unmutated.

Assay used: immunoSEQ multiplex PCR; TCRdb lists only in-frame clones, some missing. The table includes about 140,000 clones, roughly nine tenths detected once. This clone has just one count. Its target is unknown. This CDR3 has 16 residues. Germline CDR1 is SGHAT and CDR2 is FQNNGV. Unmatched junction bases numbered 8, after V lost 4 bases and J lost 0 bases. This sequence was found in an adult in good health. This specimen was peripheral blood, taken on day 0 of AZD1222 vaccination. The genes are TRBV11-2 and TRBJ2-7, with 8 nucleotides matching TRBD1. The CDR3 is CASSYHRDRSSYEQYF. CDR3 nucleotide sequence: TGTGCCAGCAGCTACCACCGGGACAGGAGCTCCTACGAGCAGTACTTC.